The 23 T cell receptor beta chains below were found in one sample sequenced in a study of vaccination and CD4 T cells after COVID-19. The antigens of these receptors remain unknown. Treatment noted: roughly 11-day PBMC culture with coronavirus spike peptide pools or control peptides (ViraFEST assay). Investigators obtained the unexposed donor's CD4+ T cells before the COVID-19 pandemic (2011-2018). At the Johns Hopkins FTIC core, DNA taken from cultured CD4+ T cells was sequenced by way of the Oncomine TCR Beta short-read assay. One entry per CDR3 protein results from TCRdb running MiXCR on the PCR reads. Here the sample spans 7,000 or so distinct CDR3 sequences, more than 45% being singletons. Material: CD4+ T cells from blood, cultured in vitro. Every receptor here comes from a human donor in good health.

This clonotype was observed a few times. This chain uses TRBV20-1 with TRBJ1-2, with a possible D match to TRBD1 (5 bases). This CDR3 is built from 13 residues. Germline CDR1 and CDR2: DFQATT and SNEGSKA (reference sequence). V shed 5 bases and J shed 4 bases, with 14 bases lying between them. The CDR3 region is CSAWDEAGYGYTF. The CDR3 coding sequence is TGCAGTGCTTGGGACGAGGCGGGCTATGGCTACACCTTC.

This clonotype was recorded a few times. This sequence joins TRBV27 and TRBJ1-1; no definite D call. Germline V gives CDR1 MNHEY, CDR2 SMNVEV (reference sequence). This CDR3 region has 15 residues. V dropped 7 bases and J dropped 1 base, with 16 bases sitting between them. The CDR3 sequence is CASTDGRFPNTEAFF. CDR3 DNA: TGTGCCAGCACCGACGGGCGGTTCCCGAACACTGAAGCTTTCTTT.

This clonotype appeared a few times. This chain connects TRBV7-2 to TRBJ1-2; 12 nucleotides agree with TRBD1. Germline V gives CDR1 SGHTA, CDR2 FQGNSA. The CDR3 sequence is 16 residues long. The ends lost 1 base at V and 8 bases at J; junction bases unmatched: 8. In nucleotides, the CDR3 is TGTGCCAGCAGCTTAGTAGCGGGACAGGGGGCAGGAGGCTACACCTTC. This gives the protein CASSLVAGQGAGGYTF. The entire variable domain, with the rest obtained from reference TRBV7-2 and TRBJ1-2, is as follows: GAGVSQSPSNKVTEKGKDVELRCDPISGHTALYWYRQSLGQGLEFLIYFQGNSAPDKSGLPSDRFSAERTGGSVSTLTIQRTQQEDSAVYLCASSLVAGQGAGGYTFGSGTRLTVV.

This clonotype appeared once. The chain is built from TRBV2 and TRBJ1-6; D is possibly TRBD1 (6 bases). Deletions cut 6 bases from V and 12 bases from J, with 15 bases between. Per the germline V gene, CDR1 is SNHLY and CDR2 is FYNNEI. This CDR3 region has 13 residues. CDR3 sequence: CASRGQGGRPLHF. DNA of the CDR3: TGTGCCAGCAGGGGTCAAGGGGGTAGACCCCTCCACTTT.

The gene calls are TRBV6-5 and TRBJ2-1; weak D call: TRBD1 (5 bases). CDR1 MNHEY and CDR2 SVGAGI come from the germline V gene. This CDR3 comprises 13 residues. V was shortened by 2 bases and J by 4 bases, with 6 bases between the two germline ends. The CDR3 region has the DNA TGTGCCAGCAGTTACGACAGATACAATGAGCAGTTCTTC. It specifies CASSYDRYNEQFF.

This clonotype was observed a handful of times. This rearrangement joins TRBV29-1 to TRBJ1-2; TRBD1 is a possible D gene (5 bases). This CDR3 spans 13 amino acids. CDR1 and CDR2 from the germline V gene are SQVTM and ANQGSEA. Trimming stripped 4 bases from V and 0 bases from J, with 9 bases between. CDR3 amino acids: CSVGSGPNYGYTF. The DNA for the CDR3 is TGCAGCGTTGGGTCGGGGCCTAACTATGGCTACACCTTC.

This chain joins TRBV5-4 and TRBJ1-2; possible D gene TRBD1, 6 bases. The V end lost 2 bases, the J end lost 2 bases, and 13 bases lay between the germline ends. This CDR3 is built from 15 residues. The germline V gene encodes CDR1 SGHNT and CDR2 YYREEE (reference sequence). CDR3 nucleotides: TGTGCCAGCAGCTTCGACGGGGGGCGAAACTATGGCTACACCTTC. Its protein is CASSFDGGRNYGYTF.

The rearrangement uses TRBV2 and TRBJ1-1, with D unclear. CDR3 length: 13 residues. V lost 8 bases to trimming and J lost 8 bases, with 18 bases between them. Germline V lookup: CDR1 SNHLY, CDR2 FYNNEI. DNA for the CDR3: TGTGCCAGCCCCCCCACGCGACTGGAAGAAGCTTTCTTT. Translated, it gives CASPPTRLEEAFF.

The table lists this clonotype with a few counts. V is TRBV7-9 and J is TRBJ2-3; no clear D gene. V lost 2 bases and J lost 6, with 6 bases in between. The CDR3 length is 12 residues. Germline V gene lookup returns CDR1 SEHNR and CDR2 FQNEAQ (reference sequence). In DNA form, the CDR3 reads TGTGCCAGCAGCTTACAAACGGATACGCAGTATTTT. It specifies CASSLQTDTQYF.

The chain has TRBV6-1 and TRBJ1-6; 7 bases are a match to TRBD1. V dropped 7 bases and J dropped 5; count of bases not matched to a gene: 8. CDR1 is MNHNS, CDR2 SASEGT, per germline. The CDR3 has 15 amino acids. The CDR3 nucleotides read TGTGCCAGCAAGGGAGCGACAGGGAATAATTCACCCCTCCACTTT. Protein: CASKGATGNNSPLHF.

This clonotype has only one observation. V and J are TRBV20-1 and TRBJ2-5; D uncertain. CDR1 is DFQATT, CDR2 SNEGSKA, per germline (reference sequence). V dropped 6 bases and J dropped 7 bases, with 15 bases sitting between them. The CDR3 consists of 12 residues. CDR3 bases: TGCAGTGCCAATAGACAAGCAGGGACCCAGTACTTC. This translates into CSANRQAGTQYF.

V is TRBV6-5 and J is TRBJ1-2; tentatively, D is TRBD1 (5 bases). Germline-derived CDR1 and CDR2 are MNHEY and SVGAGI. This CDR3 is 17 amino acids long. The ends were cut back, 1 base at V and 3 bases at J, with 18 bases in the middle. CDR3 residues: CASSYYPRAGPDYGYTF. CDR3 sequence (DNA): TGTGCCAGCAGTTACTACCCTCGCGCAGGGCCGGACTATGGCTACACCTTC.

V and J are TRBV6-5 and TRBJ1-2; D is perhaps TRBD1 (6 bases). V was shortened by 4 bases and J by 4 bases, with 19 bases between the two germline ends. CDR3 length equals 16 residues. Germline V gene sequence: CDR1 MNHEY, CDR2 SVGAGI. This CDR3 reads CASSSQGGGPGYGYTF. CDR3 bases: TGTGCCAGCAGTTCCCAGGGAGGGGGGCCGGGCTATGGCTACACCTTC.

The chain recombines TRBV29-1 with TRBJ1-1, with 9 bases identical to TRBD1. V trimming: 7 bases; J trimming: 11 bases; junction bases outside the gene matches: 11. The CDR3 length is 12 residues. Germline V gene sequence: CDR1 SQVTM, CDR2 ANQGSEA. The CDR3 loop is CSAAGQGLDAFF. The CDR3 nucleotides read TGCAGCGCTGCGGGACAGGGCTTGGACGCTTTCTTT.

The DNA for the CDR3 is TGTGCCAGCAGCTCCGGGACAGGCAATTCACCCCTCCACTTT. Translation gives CASSSGTGNSPLHF. The rearrangement links TRBV7-3 to TRBJ1-6; 8 positions agree with TRBD1. CDR3 length: 14 amino acids. Looked up from germline, CDR1 is SGHTA and CDR2 is FQGTGA. J gave up 7 bases and V 4 bases, and 3 bases lay outside the gene matches. The whole variable domain, remainder taken from reference TRBV7-3 and TRBJ1-6, is GAGVSQTPSNKVTEKGKYVELRCDPISGHTALYWYRQSLGQGPEFLIYFQGTGAADDSGLPNDRFFAVRPEGSVSTLKIQRTERGDSAVYLCASSSGTGNSPLHFGNGTRLTVT.

CDR3 protein: CASTAGTEGVVRSYTF. CDR3 nucleotides: TGTGCCAGCACGGCGGGGACCGAGGGGGTGGTAAGAAGCTACACCTTC. The chain employs TRBV27 and TRBJ1-2, with D tentatively TRBD1 (6 bases). Germline V CDR1 and CDR2: MNHEY, SMNVEV (reference sequence). There are 16 residues in the CDR3. V gave up 7 bases and J gave up 9 bases, with 27 bases separating them.

V and J are TRBV10-3 and TRBJ1-1; 9 bases fit TRBD1. CDR1 ENHRY and CDR2 SYGVKD come from the germline V gene. Trimming took 4 bases from V and 1 from J; bases not matched to a gene: 4. The length of the CDR3 is 15 residues. The CDR3 DNA sequence: TGTGCCATCAGTGGCACGGGACAGGGGAACACTGAAGCTTTCTTT. It encodes CAISGTGQGNTEAFF.

This clonotype was seen more than once but under ten times. The rearrangement joins TRBV24-1 to TRBJ1-2; perhaps TRBD1 as D (5 bases). Germline V CDR1 and CDR2: KGHDR, SFDVKD. Between the trimmed V and J ends, which lost 4 bases and 8 bases, there was a span of 16 bases. The CDR3 is 14 amino acids. CDR3 DNA: TGTGCCACCAGTGACCGCACAGGAGTAAAGGGCTACACCTTC. It is translated as CATSDRTGVKGYTF.

The chain uses TRBV18 and TRBJ1-1, with D hard to call. The CDR3 sequence is 15 residues long. Between the trimmed V and J ends, which lost 6 bases and 3 bases, there was a span of 17 bases. The germline gives CDR1 KGHSH, CDR2 LQKENI. CDR3: CASSQRENWDTEAFF. CDR3 DNA: TGTGCCAGCTCCCAGAGGGAGAATTGGGACACTGAAGCTTTCTTT.

This clonotype was counted between two and nine times. The chain carries TRBV12-3 or TRBV12-4 and TRBJ2-7; 9 nucleotides match TRBD1. The J segment lost 2 bases and the V segment lost 5 bases, leaving 7 bases of the junction unmatched. The CDR3 consists of 15 residues. CDR3 sequence reads: CASSPRTGAAYEQYF. For the CDR3, the DNA is TGTGCCAGCAGTCCTCGGACAGGGGCGGCCTACGAGCAGTACTTC.

The chain carries TRBV11-2 and TRBJ2-7; 8 nucleotides match TRBD1. Per the germline V gene, CDR1 is SGHAT and CDR2 is FQNNGV. V trimming: 3 bases; J trimming: 13 bases; junction bases outside the gene matches: 8. The CDR3 sequence is 12 residues long. The CDR3 region is CASSLDREVLYF. The CDR3 nucleotides are TGTGCCAGCAGCTTGGACAGGGAGGTTCTTTACTTC.

The rearrangement joins TRBV6-5 to TRBJ1-6; D is uncertain. Germline V gene lookup returns CDR1 MNHEY and CDR2 SVGAGI. The V end lost 4 bases, the J end lost 8 bases, and 12 bases lay between the germline ends. The CDR3 contains 14 residues. CDR3 protein: CASSLGREYSPLHF. CDR3 coding DNA: TGTGCCAGCAGTTTAGGGAGGGAGTATTCACCCCTCCACTTT.

The chain recombines TRBV20-1 with TRBJ2-1, with 11 bases lining up with TRBD2. The J segment lost 1 base and the V segment lost 1 base, leaving 9 bases of the junction unmatched. CDR3 length: 18 amino acids. Germline V gene data show CDR1 as DFQATT and CDR2 as SNEGSKA (reference sequence). This CDR3 reads CSARAPGRLAGSYNEQFF. In DNA form, the CDR3 reads TGCAGTGCTAGAGCCCCCGGCCGACTAGCGGGGTCCTACAATGAGCAGTTCTTC.